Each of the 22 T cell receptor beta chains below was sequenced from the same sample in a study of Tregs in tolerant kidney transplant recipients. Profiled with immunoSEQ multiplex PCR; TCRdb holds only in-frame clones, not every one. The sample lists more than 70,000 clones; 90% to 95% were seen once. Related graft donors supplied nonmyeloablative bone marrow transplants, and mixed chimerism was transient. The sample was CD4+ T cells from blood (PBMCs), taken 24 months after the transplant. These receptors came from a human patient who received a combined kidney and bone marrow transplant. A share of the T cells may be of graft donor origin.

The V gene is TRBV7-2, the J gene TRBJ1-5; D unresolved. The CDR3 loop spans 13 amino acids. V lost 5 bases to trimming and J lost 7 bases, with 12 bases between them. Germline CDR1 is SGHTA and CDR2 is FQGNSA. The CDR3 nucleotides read TGTGCCAGCAGCATGACATTCCGCCAGCCCCAGCATTTT. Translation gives CASSMTFRQPQHF.

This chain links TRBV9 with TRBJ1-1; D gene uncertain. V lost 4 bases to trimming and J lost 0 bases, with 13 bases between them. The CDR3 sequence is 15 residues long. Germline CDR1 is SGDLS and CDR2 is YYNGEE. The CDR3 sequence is CASSPRRQMNTEAFF. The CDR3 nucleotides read TGTGCCAGCAGCCCGCGGAGGCAAATGAACACTGAAGCTTTCTTT.

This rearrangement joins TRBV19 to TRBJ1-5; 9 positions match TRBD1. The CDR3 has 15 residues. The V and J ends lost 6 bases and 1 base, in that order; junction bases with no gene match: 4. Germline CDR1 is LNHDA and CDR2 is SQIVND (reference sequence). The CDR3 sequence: CASRDRGRSNQPQHF. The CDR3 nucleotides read TGTGCCAGTAGGGACAGGGGTCGGAGCAATCAGCCCCAGCATTTT.

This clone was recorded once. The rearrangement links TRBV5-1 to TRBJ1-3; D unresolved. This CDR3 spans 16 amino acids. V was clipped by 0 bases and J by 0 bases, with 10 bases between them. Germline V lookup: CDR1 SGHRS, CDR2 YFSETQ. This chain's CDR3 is CASSLAGVHSGNTIYF. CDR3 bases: TGCGCCAGCAGCTTGGCCGGGGTCCACTCTGGAAACACCATATATTTT. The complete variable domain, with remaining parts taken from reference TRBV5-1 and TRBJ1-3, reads KAGVTQTPRYLIKTRGQQVTLSCSPISGHRSVSWYQQTPGQGLQFLFEYFSETQRNKGNFPGRFSGRQFSNSRSEMNVSTLELGDSALYLCASSLAGVHSGNTIYFGEGSWLTVV.

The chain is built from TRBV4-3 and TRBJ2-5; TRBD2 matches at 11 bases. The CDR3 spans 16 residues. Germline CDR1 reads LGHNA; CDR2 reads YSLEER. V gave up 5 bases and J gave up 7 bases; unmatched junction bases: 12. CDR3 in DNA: TGCGCCAGCAGCTTAGGCACTAGCGGGGGAGTCCTGACCCAGTACTTC. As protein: CASSLGTSGGVLTQYF.

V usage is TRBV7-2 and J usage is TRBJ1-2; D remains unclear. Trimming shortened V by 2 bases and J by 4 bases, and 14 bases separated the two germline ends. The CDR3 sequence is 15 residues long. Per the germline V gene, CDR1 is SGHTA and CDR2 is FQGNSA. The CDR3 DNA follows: TGTGCCAGCAGCTTATCGACTAACCCCCTCTATGGCTACACCTTC. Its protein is CASSLSTNPLYGYTF.

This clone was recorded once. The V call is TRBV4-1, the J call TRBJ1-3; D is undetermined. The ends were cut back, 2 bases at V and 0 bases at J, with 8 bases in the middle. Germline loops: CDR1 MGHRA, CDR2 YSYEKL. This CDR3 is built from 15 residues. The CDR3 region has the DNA TGCGCCAGCAGCCAAACCACAAACTCTGGAAACACCATATATTTT. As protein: CASSQTTNSGNTIYF.

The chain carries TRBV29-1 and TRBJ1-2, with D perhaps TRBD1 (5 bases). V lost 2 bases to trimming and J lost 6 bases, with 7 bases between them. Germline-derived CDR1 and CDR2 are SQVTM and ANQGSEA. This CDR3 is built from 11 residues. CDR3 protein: CSVERGHGYTF. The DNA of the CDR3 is TGCAGCGTTGAAAGGGGCCATGGCTACACCTTC.

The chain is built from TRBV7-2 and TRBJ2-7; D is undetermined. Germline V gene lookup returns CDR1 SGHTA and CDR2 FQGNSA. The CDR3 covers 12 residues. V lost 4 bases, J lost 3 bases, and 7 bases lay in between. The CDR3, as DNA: TGTGCCAGCAGCTCCAACTTCTACGAGCAGTACTTC. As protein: CASSSNFYEQYF.

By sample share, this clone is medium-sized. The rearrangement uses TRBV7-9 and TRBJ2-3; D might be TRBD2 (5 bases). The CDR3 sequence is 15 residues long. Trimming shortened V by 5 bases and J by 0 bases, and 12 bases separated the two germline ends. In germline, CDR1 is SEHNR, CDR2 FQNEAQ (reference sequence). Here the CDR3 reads CASSPTRGSTDTQYF. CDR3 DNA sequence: TGTGCCAGCAGCCCAACCCGGGGTAGCACAGATACGCAGTATTTT.

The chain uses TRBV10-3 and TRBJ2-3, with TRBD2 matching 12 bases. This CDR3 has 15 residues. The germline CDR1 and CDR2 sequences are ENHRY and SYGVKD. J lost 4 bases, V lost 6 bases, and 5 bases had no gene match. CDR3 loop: CAIRLTSGSADTQYF. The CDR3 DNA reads TGTGCCATCAGGTTGACTAGCGGGAGCGCAGATACGCAGTATTTT.

The CDR3 region is CASTTQEGDIQYF. CDR3 coding DNA: TGTGCCAGCACCACTCAGGAGGGAGACATTCAGTACTTC. This chain connects TRBV2 to TRBJ2-4; possible D gene TRBD2, 6 bases. V lost 7 bases and J 8 bases, leaving 15 bases between the germline ends. The CDR3 runs 13 residues. Germline CDR1 and CDR2: SNHLY and FYNNEI.

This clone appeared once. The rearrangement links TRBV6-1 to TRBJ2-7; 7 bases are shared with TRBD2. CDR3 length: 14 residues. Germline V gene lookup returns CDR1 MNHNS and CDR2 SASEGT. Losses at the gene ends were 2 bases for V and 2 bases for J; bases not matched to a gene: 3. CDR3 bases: TGTGCCAGCAGTGAACAGCGGGACGCCTACGAGCAGTACTTC. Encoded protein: CASSEQRDAYEQYF.

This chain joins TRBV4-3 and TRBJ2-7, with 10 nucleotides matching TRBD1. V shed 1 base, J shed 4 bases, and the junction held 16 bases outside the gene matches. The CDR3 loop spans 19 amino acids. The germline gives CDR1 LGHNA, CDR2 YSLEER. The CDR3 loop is CASSQAPLILGQGIYEQYF. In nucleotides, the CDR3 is TGCGCCAGCAGCCAAGCTCCACTCATCCTGGGACAGGGGATTTACGAGCAGTACTTC.

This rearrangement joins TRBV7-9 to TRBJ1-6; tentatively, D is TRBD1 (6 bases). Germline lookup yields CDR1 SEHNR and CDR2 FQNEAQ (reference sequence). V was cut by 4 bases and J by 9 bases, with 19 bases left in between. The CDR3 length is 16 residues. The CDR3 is CASSSPGQDIGSPLHF. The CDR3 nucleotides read TGTGCCAGCAGCTCCCCGGGACAAGATATCGGTTCACCCCTCCACTTT.

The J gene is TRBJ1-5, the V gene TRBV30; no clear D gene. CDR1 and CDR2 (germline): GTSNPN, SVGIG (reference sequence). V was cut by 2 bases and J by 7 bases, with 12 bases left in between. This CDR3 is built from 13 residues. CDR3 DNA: TGTGCCTGGAGTCCGCAAACATTGCAGCCCCAGCATTTT. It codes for CAWSPQTLQPQHF.

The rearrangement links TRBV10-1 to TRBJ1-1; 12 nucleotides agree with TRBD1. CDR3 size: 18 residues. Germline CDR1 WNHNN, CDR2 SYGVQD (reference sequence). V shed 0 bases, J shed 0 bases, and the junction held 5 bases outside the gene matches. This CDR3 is CASSESGQGARLNTEAFF. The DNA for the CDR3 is TGCGCCAGCAGTGAGTCGGGACAGGGGGCAAGATTGAACACTGAAGCTTTCTTT.

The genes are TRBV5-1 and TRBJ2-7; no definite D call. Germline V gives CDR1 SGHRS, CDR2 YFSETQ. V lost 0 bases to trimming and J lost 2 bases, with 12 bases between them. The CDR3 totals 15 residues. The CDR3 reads CASSLDPRSPYEQYF. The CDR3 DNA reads TGCGCCAGCAGCTTGGATCCCAGGTCACCCTACGAGCAGTACTTC.

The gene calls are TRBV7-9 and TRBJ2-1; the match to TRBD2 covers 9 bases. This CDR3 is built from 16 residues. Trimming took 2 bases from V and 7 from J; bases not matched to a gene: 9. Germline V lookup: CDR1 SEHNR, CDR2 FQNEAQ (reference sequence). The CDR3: CASSLTSGRPGNEQFF. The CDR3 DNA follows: TGTGCCAGCAGCTTAACCAGCGGGAGGCCAGGAAATGAGCAGTTCTTC.

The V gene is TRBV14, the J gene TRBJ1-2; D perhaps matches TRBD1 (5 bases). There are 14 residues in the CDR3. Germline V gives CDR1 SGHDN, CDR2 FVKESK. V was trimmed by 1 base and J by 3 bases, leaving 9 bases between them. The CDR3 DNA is TGTGCCAGCAGCCAAGTTCAGGGATACTATGGCTACACCTTC. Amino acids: CASSQVQGYYGYTF.

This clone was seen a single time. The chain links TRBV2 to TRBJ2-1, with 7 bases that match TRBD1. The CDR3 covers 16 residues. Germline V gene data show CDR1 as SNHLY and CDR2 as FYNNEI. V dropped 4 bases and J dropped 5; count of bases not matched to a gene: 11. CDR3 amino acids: CASSASTGQRNNEQFF. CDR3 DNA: TGTGCCAGCAGTGCCTCCACGGGACAGCGTAACAATGAGCAGTTCTTC. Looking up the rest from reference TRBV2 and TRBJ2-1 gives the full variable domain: EPEVTQTPSHQVTQMGQEVILRCVPISNHLYFYWYRQILGQKVEFLVSFYNNEISEKSEIFDDQFSVERPDGSNFTLKIRSTKLEDSAMYFCASSASTGQRNNEQFFGPGTRLTVL.

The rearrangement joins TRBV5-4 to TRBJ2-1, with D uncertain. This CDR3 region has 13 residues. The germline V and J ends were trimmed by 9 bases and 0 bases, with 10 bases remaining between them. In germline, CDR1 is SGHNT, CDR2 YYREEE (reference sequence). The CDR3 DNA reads TGTGCCATTGCCCTCAGCTCCTACAATGAGCAGTTCTTC. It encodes CAIALSSYNEQFF. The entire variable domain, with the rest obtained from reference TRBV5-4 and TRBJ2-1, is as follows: ETGVTQSPTHLIKTRGQQVTLRCSSQSGHNTVSWYQQALGQGPQFIFQYYREEENGRGNFPPRFSGLQFPNYSSELNVNALELDDSALYLCAIALSSYNEQFFGPGTRLTVL.